The T cell receptor beta chain described here comes from a study of cytomegalovirus exposure and HLA in healthy donors. Vbeta (60) and Jbeta (13) primers were used in the PCR. The data were produced by immunoSEQ multiplex PCR, yet TCRdb's version contains in-frame clones alone and is incomplete. The table has roughly 140,000 clones, roughly four fifths seen once. The study, taken as a whole, reports: Confirmation in vitro established that a few CMV-associated chains were specific for CMV antigens. A later analysis associated 16,951 TCR beta sequences with HLA alleles at a 0.05 false discovery rate. Exclusion applied to some V segments, including TRBV6-2 and TRBV6-3, as they were indistinguishable. Segments of the TCR beta V type were, in most cases, productive about 87% or about 30% of the time in an earlier analysis.

This CDR3 comprises 16 residues. Germline V gene lookup returns CDR1 SGHRS and CDR2 YFSETQ. J lost 4 bases, V lost 4 bases, and 7 bases had no gene match. For this clone: Its antigen is currently unknown.

The sample was PBMCs. The chain has TRBV5-1 and TRBJ2-3, with 12 bases lining up with TRBD2. The TCR was taken from a middle-aged man in good health and CMV-seropositive. As DNA, the CDR3 is TGCGCCAGCAGCCTCCTGACTAGCGGGAGTTCAGATACGCAGTATTTT. Translating gives CASSLLTSGSSDTQYF.